This TCR beta chain was sequenced for a study of T cell repertoires in cytomegalovirus infection (dated by TCRdb to between 2018 and 2021). About the investigation overall: The HLA type of each donor mattered for the analysis, because public TCR beta signatures pointed to carriage of CMV infection along with the matching HLA type.

Data came from an Illumina HiSeq 1500. TCRdb trimmed public reads at Q25 via fastp, called clones via MiXCR and kept in-frame beta chains. Records with the same CDR3 protein are collapsed into one entry carrying the most frequent genes and DNA. Counted in this sample were about 320,000 distinct CDR3 sequences; around a tenth of them appeared once. The ten largest clones capture approximately 4.7% of the sample. What the research found in general, with its limitations: The ex vivo response was dominated by HLA-C-restricted CMV-specific TCR beta clonotypes, and the single most frequent clonotype in two of eight donors was supplied by these HLA-C-restricted clonotypes. Cumulative frequency of public TCR beta family members discriminated carriers of CMV infection plus the relevant HLA type in this cohort and an independent approximately 360-donor cohort.

This clonotype came up a few times. Its target antigen remains unknown. Base-call qualities are not available, and no considerably larger clone is one nucleotide away. In the germline V gene, CDR1 corresponds to SGHTA and CDR2 to FQGNSA. The junction carries 10 bases between V and J, which are trimmed by 0 bases and 5 bases respectively. Measured from the cysteine to the phenylalanine, the CDR3 is 14 residues long. The read is trimmed to its CDR3 DNA, 42 bases read in frame from base 1. The clonotype originates from a human donor in good health (CMV status not recorded). Some clones in this sample may be carry-over from other donors' samples. The material sequenced was PBMCs. This receptor chain uses TRBV7-2 and TRBJ2-5; the D gene could be either TRBD1 or TRBD2, each agreeing at 6 bases. Read as DNA, the sequence is TGTGCCAGCAGCTTAGCGGGGGGCTGGGAGACCCAGTACTTC. Its protein reads: CASSLAGGWETQYF.